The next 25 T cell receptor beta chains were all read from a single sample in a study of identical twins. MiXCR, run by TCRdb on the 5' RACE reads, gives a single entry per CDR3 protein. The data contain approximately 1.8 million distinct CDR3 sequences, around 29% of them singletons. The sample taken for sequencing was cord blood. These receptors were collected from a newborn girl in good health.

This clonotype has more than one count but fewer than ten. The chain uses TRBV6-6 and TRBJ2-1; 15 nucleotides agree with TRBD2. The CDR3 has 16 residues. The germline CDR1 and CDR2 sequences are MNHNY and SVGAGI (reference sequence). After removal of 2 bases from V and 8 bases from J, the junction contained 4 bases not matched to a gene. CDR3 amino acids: CASSYTGLAGGHEQFF. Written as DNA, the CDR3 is TGTGCCAGCAGTTACACAGGACTAGCGGGGGGGCATGAGCAGTTCTTC.

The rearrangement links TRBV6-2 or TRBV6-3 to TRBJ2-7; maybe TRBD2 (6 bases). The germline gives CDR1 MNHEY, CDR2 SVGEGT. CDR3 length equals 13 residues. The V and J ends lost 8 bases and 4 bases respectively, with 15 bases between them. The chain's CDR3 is CASCGGAAYEQYF. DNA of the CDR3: TGTGCCAGCTGCGGCGGGGCCGCATACGAGCAGTACTTC.

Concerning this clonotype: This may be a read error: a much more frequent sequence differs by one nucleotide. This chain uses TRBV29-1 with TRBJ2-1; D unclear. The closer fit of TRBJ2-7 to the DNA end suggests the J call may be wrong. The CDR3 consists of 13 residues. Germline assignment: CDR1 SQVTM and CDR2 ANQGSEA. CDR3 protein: CSVDTVSYNEQYF. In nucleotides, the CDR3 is TGCAGCGTTGACACAGTCTCCTACAATGAGCAGTACTTC.

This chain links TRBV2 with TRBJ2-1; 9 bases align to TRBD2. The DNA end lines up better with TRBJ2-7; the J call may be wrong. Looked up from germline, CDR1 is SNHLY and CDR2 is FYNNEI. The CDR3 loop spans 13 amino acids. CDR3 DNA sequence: TGTGCCAGCATAGCTAGCGGGATGGGCGAGCAGTACTTC. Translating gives CASIASGMGEQYF.

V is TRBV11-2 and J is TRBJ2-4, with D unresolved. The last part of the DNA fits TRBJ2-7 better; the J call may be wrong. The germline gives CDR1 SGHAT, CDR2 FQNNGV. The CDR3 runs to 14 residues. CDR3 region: CASSSLRRIYEQYF. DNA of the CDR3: TGTGCCAGCAGCTCCCTTAGGCGGATCTACGAGCAGTACTTC.

CDR3 coding DNA: TGTGCCACCAGTGACCCGGACAGTGATAGCAATCAGCCCCAGCATTTT. Its translation: CATSDPDSDSNQPQHF. The rearrangement uses TRBV24-1 and TRBJ1-5; possibly TRBD1 for D (6 bases). The CDR3 has 16 amino acids. The germline V gene encodes CDR1 KGHDR and CDR2 SFDVKD. V shed 4 bases and J shed 0 bases, with 12 bases lying between them.

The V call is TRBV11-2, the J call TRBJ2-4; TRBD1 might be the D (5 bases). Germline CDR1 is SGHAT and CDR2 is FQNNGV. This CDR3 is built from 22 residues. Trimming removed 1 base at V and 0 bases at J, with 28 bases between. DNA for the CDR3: TGTGCCAGCAGCTTAGGAAAAGTTATTACAGGCAAACTTGACTTAGCCAAAAACATTCAGTACTTC. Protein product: CASSLGKVITGKLDLAKNIQYF.

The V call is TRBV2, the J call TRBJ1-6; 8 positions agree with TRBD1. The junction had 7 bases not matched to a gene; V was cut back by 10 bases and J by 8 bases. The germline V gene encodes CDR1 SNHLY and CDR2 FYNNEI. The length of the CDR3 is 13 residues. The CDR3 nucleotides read TGTGCCAAGACCGGGACAGGAGATTCACCCCTCCACTTT. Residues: CAKTGTGDSPLHF. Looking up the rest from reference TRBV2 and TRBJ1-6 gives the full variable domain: EPEVTQTPSHQVTQMGQEVILRCVPISNHLYFYWYRQILGQKVEFLVSFYNNEISEKSEIFDDQFSVERPDGSNFTLKIRSTKLEDSAMYFCAKTGTGDSPLHFGNGTRLTVT.

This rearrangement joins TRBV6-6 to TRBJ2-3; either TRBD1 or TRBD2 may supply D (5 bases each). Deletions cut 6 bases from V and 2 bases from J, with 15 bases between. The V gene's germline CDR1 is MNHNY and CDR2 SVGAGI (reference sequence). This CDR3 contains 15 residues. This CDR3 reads CASRGPGRNTDTQYF. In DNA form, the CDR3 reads TGTGCCAGCAGAGGCCCGGGACGTAACACAGATACGCAGTATTTT.

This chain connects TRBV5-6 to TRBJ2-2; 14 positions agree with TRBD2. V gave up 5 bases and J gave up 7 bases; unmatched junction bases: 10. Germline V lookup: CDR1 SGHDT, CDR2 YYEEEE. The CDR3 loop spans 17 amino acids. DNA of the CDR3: TGTGCCAGCAGACCTAGGACTAGCGGGAGGAGTGGCGGGGAGCTGTTTTTT. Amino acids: CASRPRTSGRSGGELFF.

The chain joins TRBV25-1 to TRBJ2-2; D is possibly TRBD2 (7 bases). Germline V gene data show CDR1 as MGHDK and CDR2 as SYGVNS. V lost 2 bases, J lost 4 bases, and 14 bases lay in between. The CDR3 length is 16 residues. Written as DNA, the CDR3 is TGTGCCAGCAGTGAACGTAGGGGGAGGGGCACCGGGGAGCTGTTTTTT. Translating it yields CASSERRGRGTGELFF.

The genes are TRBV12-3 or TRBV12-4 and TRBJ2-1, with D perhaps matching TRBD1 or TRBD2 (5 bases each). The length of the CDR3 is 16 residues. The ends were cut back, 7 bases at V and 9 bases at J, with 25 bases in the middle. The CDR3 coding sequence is TGTGCCAGCACCCCTGGGACCTCGATGGACGCAGGTGAGCAGTTCTTC. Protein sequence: CASTPGTSMDAGEQFF.

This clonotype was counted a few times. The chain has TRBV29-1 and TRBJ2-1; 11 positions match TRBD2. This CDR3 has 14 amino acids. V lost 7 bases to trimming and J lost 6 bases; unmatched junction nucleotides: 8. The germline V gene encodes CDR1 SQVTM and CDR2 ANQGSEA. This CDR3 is CSADSGGAGNEQFF. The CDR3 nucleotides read TGCAGCGCCGATAGCGGGGGGGCCGGCAATGAGCAGTTCTTC.

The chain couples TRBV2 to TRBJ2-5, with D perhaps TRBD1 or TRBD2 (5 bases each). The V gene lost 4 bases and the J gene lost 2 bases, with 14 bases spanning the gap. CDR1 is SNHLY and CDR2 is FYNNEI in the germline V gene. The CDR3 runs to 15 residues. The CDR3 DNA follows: TGTGCCAGCAGTGCCGTCGGGGCCTCTCAAGAGACCCAGTACTTC. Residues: CASSAVGASQETQYF.

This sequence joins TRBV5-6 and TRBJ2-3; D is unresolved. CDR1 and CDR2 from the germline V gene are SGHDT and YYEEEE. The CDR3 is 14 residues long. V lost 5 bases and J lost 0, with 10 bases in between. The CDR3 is CASRTTFSTDTQYF. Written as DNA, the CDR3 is TGTGCCAGCAGGACGACTTTTAGCACAGATACGCAGTATTTT.

The CDR3 DNA reads as TGTGCCAGCAGCTTAGTCTTAAGGGGGGTAGCGGGTGGAGATACGCAGTATTTT. This codes for CASSLVLRGVAGGDTQYF. The chain combines TRBV7-2 with TRBJ2-3; D may be TRBD2 (7 bases). V was trimmed by 1 base and J by 5 bases, leaving 22 bases between them. CDR3 length equals 18 residues. Germline CDR1 and CDR2: SGHTA and FQGNSA.

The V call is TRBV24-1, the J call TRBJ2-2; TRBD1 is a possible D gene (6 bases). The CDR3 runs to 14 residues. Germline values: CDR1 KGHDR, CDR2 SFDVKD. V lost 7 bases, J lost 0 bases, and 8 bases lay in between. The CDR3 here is CATSKGANTGELFF. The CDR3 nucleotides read TGTGCCACCAGCAAGGGGGCGAACACCGGGGAGCTGTTTTTT.

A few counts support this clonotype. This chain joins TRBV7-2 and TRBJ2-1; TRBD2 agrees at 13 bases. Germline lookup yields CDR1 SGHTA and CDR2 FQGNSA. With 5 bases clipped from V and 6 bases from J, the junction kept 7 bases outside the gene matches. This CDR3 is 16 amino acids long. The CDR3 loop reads CASSLNRLAGGNEQFF. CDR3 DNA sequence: TGTGCCAGCAGCCTAAATAGACTAGCGGGAGGCAATGAGCAGTTCTTC.

The CDR3 DNA reads as TGTGCCAGCACAAGGGTGGATGAGGGGACGCCTAGGCCCTACGAGCAGTACTTC. This gives the protein CASTRVDEGTPRPYEQYF. The V gene is TRBV21-1, the J gene TRBJ2-7; the table's D call TRBD1 went unverified against the DNA. TRBV21-1 is a listed pseudogene. There are 18 residues in the CDR3.

The CDR3 nucleotides are TGCAGTGCTAGAGATCCCGTGCAGGGTCGCTACACCTTC. It translates to CSARDPVQGRYTF. The chain has TRBV20-1 and TRBJ1-2, with D possibly matching TRBD1 (5 bases). CDR3 length: 13 amino acids. The V end was cut by 0 bases, the J end by 9 bases, with 14 bases between. Germline V gene lookup returns CDR1 DFQATT and CDR2 SNEGSKA (reference sequence).

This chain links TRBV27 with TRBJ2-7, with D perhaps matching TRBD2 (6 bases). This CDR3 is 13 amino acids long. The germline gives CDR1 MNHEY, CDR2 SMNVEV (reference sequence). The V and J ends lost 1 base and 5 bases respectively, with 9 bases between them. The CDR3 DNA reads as TGTGCCAGCAGTTTATGGAGGGGCGACGAGCAGTACTTC. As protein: CASSLWRGDEQYF.

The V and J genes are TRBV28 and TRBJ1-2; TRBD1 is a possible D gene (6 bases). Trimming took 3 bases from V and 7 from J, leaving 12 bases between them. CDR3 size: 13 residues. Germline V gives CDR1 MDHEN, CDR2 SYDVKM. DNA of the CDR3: TGTGCCAGCAGTTTGCCTCAGGGGCCTGGCTACACCTTC. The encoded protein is CASSLPQGPGYTF.

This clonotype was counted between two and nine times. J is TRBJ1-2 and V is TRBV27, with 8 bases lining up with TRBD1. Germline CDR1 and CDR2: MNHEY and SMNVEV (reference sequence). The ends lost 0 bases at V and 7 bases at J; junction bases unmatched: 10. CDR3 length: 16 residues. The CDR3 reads CASSLSPATGEGGYTF. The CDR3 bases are TGTGCCAGCAGTTTATCACCCGCGACAGGGGAGGGTGGCTACACCTTC.

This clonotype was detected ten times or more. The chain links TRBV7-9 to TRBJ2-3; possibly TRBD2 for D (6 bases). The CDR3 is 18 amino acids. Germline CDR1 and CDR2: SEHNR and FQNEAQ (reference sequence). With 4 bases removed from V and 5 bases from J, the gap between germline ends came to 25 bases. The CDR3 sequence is CASSSYRFSSEEGDTQYF. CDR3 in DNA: TGTGCCAGCAGCTCCTACCGCTTTTCTAGCGAAGAAGGAGATACGCAGTATTTT.

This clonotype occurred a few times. CDR3 loop: CASSLRRELTQYF. The CDR3 DNA reads TGCGCCAGCAGCTTGAGGCGGGAGCTCACCCAGTACTTC. The chain combines TRBV5-1 with TRBJ2-5, with TRBD2 identical over 7 bases. Germline V gene lookup returns CDR1 SGHRS and CDR2 YFSETQ. This CDR3 has 13 amino acids. The ends lost 1 base at V and 8 bases at J; junction bases unmatched: 5.